This T cell receptor beta chain was sequenced in a study of blood T cells in healthy people across ages. With each sample, at least 6 micrograms of total RNA were extracted. Combining a sample-barcoded 5' primer with a J-beta primer mix, a second PCR ran for about 7 to 12 cycles. Each TCR beta cDNA got a 12-nucleotide random molecular identifier. A single record per CDR3 protein comes from TCRdb applying MiXCR to the 5' RACE reads. Among hundreds of thousands of distinct CDR3 sequences listed, roughly 56% were seen once. Overall study results and limits: Estimates drawn from one million T cells were deemed to understate diversity. Donor CMV status was unknown, possibly confounding expanded clonotype changes.

On this clonotype itself: Its target is not known.

With 5 bases removed from V and 4 bases from J, the gap between germline ends came to 15 bases. Germline V gene lookup returns CDR1 SGHDT and CDR2 YYEEEE. The CDR3 totals 14 residues. The clonotype originates from a man aged 40-50 years in good health. Specimen: blood. The chain links TRBV5-6 to TRBJ2-5; the D gene could be TRBD1 or TRBD2 (5 bases each). The CDR3 reads CASRGEMVGETQYF. In DNA form, the CDR3 reads TGTGCCAGCAGGGGGGAGATGGTAGGAGAGACCCAGTACTTC.